This entry lists 18 T cell receptor beta chains sequenced from one sample in a study of OX40 agonist ivuxolimab in advanced cancers. This table comes from immunoSEQ multiplex PCR, and its TCRdb copy is limited to in-frame clones, with some not included. The table records tens of thousands of clones, 88% of them present only once. Sequences were derived from CD4+ or CD8+ T cells sorted from blood, sampled in a trial of the OX40 agonist ivuxolimab. Receptors were obtained from an adult with an advanced solid tumor such as melanoma, head and neck, liver or kidney cancer.

This clone occurred many times. The chain has TRBV5-5 and TRBJ2-3; TRBD2 agrees at 9 bases. The CDR3 length is 17 residues. Losses at the gene ends were 0 bases for V and 2 bases for J; bases not matched to a gene: 7. Germline lookup yields CDR1 SGHKS and CDR2 YYEKEE (reference sequence). DNA of the CDR3: TGTGCCAGCAGCTTGGAGGGTAGCGGGAGCTCCACAGATACGCAGTATTTT. It encodes CASSLEGSGSSTDTQYF.

V is TRBV29-1 and J is TRBJ1-2; 8 positions agree with TRBD1. Germline V gives CDR1 SQVTM, CDR2 ANQGSEA. This CDR3 is built from 12 residues. Unmatched junction bases numbered 8, after V lost 6 bases and J lost 8 bases. The CDR3 region has the DNA TGCAGCGTACCGGACAGGGCGGGAGGCTACACCTTC. This sequence encodes CSVPDRAGGYTF.

This chain uses TRBV5-5 with TRBJ2-2, with 8 bases fitting TRBD2. Trimming took 4 bases from V and 5 from J; bases not matched to a gene: 7. Germline assignment: CDR1 SGHKS and CDR2 YYEKEE (reference sequence). The CDR3 extends over 15 amino acids. The CDR3 DNA reads as TGTGCCAGCAGCCCTTCGACTAGCGTAACCGGGGAGCTGTTTTTT. It yields the protein CASSPSTSVTGELFF.

The chain is built from TRBV5-5 and TRBJ2-1, with 7 positions matching TRBD1. V shed 1 base, J shed 2 bases, and the junction held 3 bases outside the gene matches. Germline CDR1 reads SGHKS; CDR2 reads YYEKEE (reference sequence). This CDR3 is built from 15 residues. CDR3 protein: CASSLFDRAYNEQFF. CDR3 in DNA: TGTGCCAGCAGCTTGTTTGACAGGGCCTACAATGAGCAGTTCTTC.

The gene calls are TRBV9 and TRBJ2-2, with no clear D. The CDR3 consists of 14 residues. The germline V and J ends were trimmed by 0 bases and 1 base, with 4 bases remaining between them. CDR1 and CDR2 from the germline V gene are SGDLS and YYNGEE. CDR3 residues: CASSVVGNTGELFF. DNA of the CDR3: TGTGCCAGCAGCGTAGTGGGGAACACCGGGGAGCTGTTTTTT.

This sequence joins TRBV18 and TRBJ1-1; a possible D gene is TRBD1 (6 bases). With 5 bases removed from V and 1 base from J, the gap between germline ends came to 11 bases. In germline, CDR1 is KGHSH, CDR2 LQKENI. The CDR3 contains 14 residues. CDR3 loop: CASSLRQANTEAFF. CDR3 nucleotide sequence: TGTGCCAGCTCATTAAGACAGGCGAACACTGAAGCTTTCTTT.

V is TRBV19 and J is TRBJ2-7; 8 bases map to TRBD1. Germline V lookup: CDR1 LNHDA, CDR2 SQIVND (reference sequence). The CDR3 consists of 14 residues. V was clipped by 10 bases and J by 4 bases; unmatched bases: 12. The CDR3 nucleotides read TGTGCCACCAGGCTGAGACAGGGGATGTACGAGCAGTACTTC. Its translation: CATRLRQGMYEQYF.

This clone was observed a few times. The chain combines TRBV11-2 with TRBJ2-3, with 8 bases fitting TRBD2. Trimming took 2 bases from V and 4 from J; bases not matched to a gene: 5. Germline CDR1 reads SGHAT; CDR2 reads FQNNGV. There are 15 residues in the CDR3. The CDR3 reads CASSLLAGSADTQYF. The CDR3 nucleotides read TGTGCCAGCAGCTTATTAGCGGGAAGCGCAGATACGCAGTATTTT.

This chain links TRBV29-1 with TRBJ1-1; 7 nucleotides align to TRBD1. V lost 7 bases to trimming and J lost 2 bases; unmatched junction nucleotides: 7. This CDR3 is built from 13 residues. CDR1 is SQVTM, CDR2 ANQGSEA, per germline. CDR3 coding DNA: TGCAGCGCTTTGACAGGGATTAACACTGAAGCTTTCTTT. Translated: CSALTGINTEAFF.

The gene calls are TRBV5-6 and TRBJ2-3; 11 nucleotides match TRBD2. CDR3 size: 14 residues. From germline, CDR1 is SGHDT and CDR2 YYEEEE. The V and J ends lost 4 bases and 5 bases, in that order; junction bases with no gene match: 3. CDR3 DNA: TGTGCCAGCAGCCCCGGACTAGCGGGAGATACGCAGTATTTT. As protein: CASSPGLAGDTQYF.

The chain links TRBV5-4 to TRBJ2-7; 13 bases map to TRBD2. CDR1 and CDR2 from the germline V gene are SGHNT and YYREEE (reference sequence). V trimming: 5 bases; J trimming: 9 bases; junction bases outside the gene matches: 11. The CDR3 loop spans 15 amino acids. CDR3 DNA sequence: TGTGCCAGCAGTTCCTCCGGGACTAGCGGGATCGGGCAGTACTTC. It codes for CASSSSGTSGIGQYF.

The V call is TRBV11-2, the J call TRBJ1-2; no definite D call. The CDR3 covers 15 residues. Per germline, CDR1 SGHAT and CDR2 FQNNGV. With 0 bases removed from V and 5 bases from J, the gap between germline ends came to 13 bases. The CDR3 region is CASSLDRARFYGYTF. The CDR3 DNA sequence: TGTGCCAGCAGCTTAGATCGAGCACGTTTTTATGGCTACACCTTC.

The V and J genes are TRBV6-4 and TRBJ2-3, with D unresolved. From germline, CDR1 is MRHNA and CDR2 SNTAGT. Trimming removed 2 bases from V and 3 bases from J, with 0 bases in between. The CDR3 extends over 11 amino acids. CDR3 DNA: TGTGCCAGCAGTGACACAGATACGCAGTATTTT. The encoded protein is CASSDTDTQYF.

The V and J genes are TRBV7-3 and TRBJ2-1; tentatively, D is TRBD1 or TRBD2 (6 bases each). The germline V gene encodes CDR1 SGHTA and CDR2 FQGTGA. Trimming stripped 5 bases from V and 10 bases from J, with 18 bases between. The CDR3 sequence is 14 residues long. The CDR3 DNA reads TGTGCCAGCAGCCCCTGGGGGGCTTTCGAGGAGCAGTTCTTC. This gives the protein CASSPWGAFEEQFF.

CDR3 loop: CASSLGTGAREQYF. Here the CDR3 DNA reads TGCGCCAGCAGCTTGGGGACAGGGGCCAGGGAGCAGTACTTC. This rearrangement joins TRBV5-1 to TRBJ2-7; 9 positions match TRBD1. V shed 0 bases and J 7 bases; nucleotides not matched to a gene: 5. Germline V lookup: CDR1 SGHRS, CDR2 YFSETQ. The CDR3 covers 14 residues.

In its sample, this clone was seen once. The chain combines TRBV5-1 with TRBJ2-7; 7 bases are a match to TRBD1. Germline CDR1 is SGHRS and CDR2 is YFSETQ. CDR3 length: 14 amino acids. After removal of 1 base from V and 4 bases from J, the junction contained 5 bases not matched to a gene. CDR3 nucleotides: TGCGCCAGCAGCTTGATCGGGACAGATTACGAGCAGTACTTC. Translating it yields CASSLIGTDYEQYF.

The chain carries TRBV27 and TRBJ2-1, with D perhaps TRBD1 (6 bases). CDR3 length equals 16 residues. Between the trimmed V and J ends, which lost 3 bases and 4 bases, there was a span of 16 bases. Per germline, CDR1 MNHEY and CDR2 SMNVEV (reference sequence). As DNA, the CDR3 is TGTGCCAGCAGTTTTTCCGGGGCAGGGGCATACAATGAGCAGTTCTTC. Its translation is CASSFSGAGAYNEQFF.

The chain combines TRBV6-6 with TRBJ2-6; no reliable D call. This CDR3 contains 13 residues. Deletions cut 7 bases from V and 1 base from J, with 5 bases between. CDR1 and CDR2 (germline): MNHNY, SVGAGI (reference sequence). The CDR3 nucleotides are TGTGCCAGCAATCCTTCTGGGGCCAACGTCCTGACTTTC. This codes for CASNPSGANVLTF.